One TCR beta chain is described in this entry. The data were taken from a study of cytomegalovirus exposure and HLA in healthy donors. The PCR was carried out with 60 Vbeta primers and 13 Jbeta primers. This table comes from immunoSEQ multiplex PCR, and its TCRdb copy is limited to in-frame clones, with some not included. The data hold 150,000 or so clones, with approximately 77% observed a single time. Germline loops: CDR1 SEHNR, CDR2 FQNEAQ (reference sequence). Trimming pared 4 bases from V and 5 bases from J, leaving 9 bases between. This CDR3 contains 13 residues. The sequenced material came from PBMCs. The rearrangement joins TRBV7-9 to TRBJ1-3, with D possibly matching TRBD1 (6 bases). The clonotype was recovered from a female donor in good health and CMV-seronegative. CDR3 nucleotide sequence: TGTGCCAGCAGCTCCCAGGGGAGAAACACCATATATTTT. This encodes CASSSQGRNTIYF.